What follows are 8 T cell receptor beta chains derived from one specimen sequenced in a study of T cell responses to AZD1222 COVID-19 vaccine. TCRdb keeps only in-frame clones here, not all; method: immunoSEQ multiplex PCR. Of 100,000 to 120,000 clones listed, around 76% are singletons. The material was peripheral blood, obtained on day 0 of AZD1222 vaccination. The receptors originated from an adult in good health.

The genes are TRBV5-4 and TRBJ1-2; D is perhaps TRBD1 (5 bases). The CDR3 is 14 residues long. CDR1 is SGHNT, CDR2 YYREEE, per germline (reference sequence). V was clipped by 4 bases and J by 2 bases, with 12 bases between them. The CDR3 region is CASSPVDRNYGYTF. Here the CDR3 DNA reads TGTGCCAGCAGCCCGGTCGACAGAAACTATGGCTACACCTTC.

The CDR3 loop reads CASSYDRTTNEKLFF. The CDR3 DNA is TGTGCCAGCAGTTACGACAGGACAACTAATGAAAAACTGTTTTTT. The chain combines TRBV6-6 with TRBJ1-4, with a possible D match to TRBD1 (6 bases). The CDR3 has 15 amino acids. Trimming pared 2 bases from V and 0 bases from J, leaving 7 bases between. Per germline, CDR1 MNHNY and CDR2 SVGAGI (reference sequence).

The chain combines TRBV29-1 with TRBJ2-3, with D unclear. Trimming took off 4 bases at V and 5 bases at J, with 10 bases between the two ends. Germline CDR1 is SQVTM and CDR2 is ANQGSEA. The CDR3 has 12 residues. The CDR3 DNA reads as TGCAGCGTTGTCGGGTTAGAAGATACGCAGTATTTT. It specifies CSVVGLEDTQYF.

This chain uses TRBV6-2 or TRBV6-3 with TRBJ2-7; tentatively, D is TRBD1 (6 bases). V was shortened by 0 bases and J by 3 bases, with 12 bases between the two germline ends. The germline CDR1 and CDR2 sequences are MNHEY and SVGEGT. The CDR3 runs to 15 residues. CDR3 nucleotide sequence: TGTGCCAGCAGTTACTCAGGGACAAGGCTCTACGAGCAGTACTTC. Its translation is CASSYSGTRLYEQYF.

The gene calls are TRBV7-2 and TRBJ2-3; D is undetermined. CDR1 SGHTA and CDR2 FQGNSA come from the germline V gene. V was shortened by 4 bases and J by 13 bases, with 24 bases between the two germline ends. CDR3 length equals 15 residues. This CDR3 reads CASSSYPPQLGMEYF. The CDR3 region has the DNA TGTGCCAGCAGCTCCTACCCCCCCCAGTTGGGTATGGAGTATTTT.

The sample holds a few counts of this clone. The chain links TRBV6-4 to TRBJ2-2; 10 bases are shared with TRBD2. V was clipped by 5 bases and J by 4 bases; unmatched bases: 1. The CDR3 is 14 amino acids. Germline CDR1 reads MRHNA; CDR2 reads SNTAGT. CDR3 in DNA: TGTGCCAGCAGTAGCGGGGGGGCCACCGGGGAGCTGTTTTTT. It translates to CASSSGGATGELFF.

V usage is TRBV7-9 and J usage is TRBJ1-3, with 7 bases identical to TRBD1. V was clipped by 11 bases and J by 4 bases; unmatched bases: 8. The CDR3 spans 13 residues. Germline CDR1 SEHNR, CDR2 FQNEAQ (reference sequence). CDR3 loop: CAGETGQGNTIYF. DNA of the CDR3: TGTGCCGGTGAGACAGGGCAGGGAAACACCATATATTTT.

V usage is TRBV7-2 and J usage is TRBJ2-7; D is unclear. Germline CDR1 is SGHTA and CDR2 is FQGNSA. Trimming stripped 3 bases from V and 3 bases from J, with 9 bases between. The CDR3 covers 13 residues. The CDR3 nucleotides are TGTGCCAGCAGCTTTGGTGTGAACTACGAGCAGTACTTC. Its translation is CASSFGVNYEQYF. Looking up the rest from reference TRBV7-2 and TRBJ2-7 gives the full variable domain: GAGVSQSPSNKVTEKGKDVELRCDPISGHTALYWYRQSLGQGLEFLIYFQGNSAPDKSGLPSDRFSAERTGGSVSTLTIQRTQQEDSAVYLCASSFGVNYEQYFGPGTRLTVT.